This T cell receptor (beta chain) was retrieved from a study of OX40 agonist ivuxolimab in advanced cancers. Study overall: The study treated patients with ivuxolimab, an agonistic anti-OX40 (CD134) antibody.

Systemic immunosuppression or autoimmune disease history was grounds to exclude patients. V was cut by 4 bases and J by 4 bases, with 23 bases left in between. There are 19 residues in the CDR3. Germline loops: CDR1 SNHLY, CDR2 FYNNEI. This table comes from immunoSEQ multiplex PCR, and its TCRdb copy is limited to in-frame clones, with some not included. This table holds some 70,000 clones, around 90% found once. The receptor was derived from an adult with an advanced solid tumor such as melanoma, head and neck, liver or kidney cancer. The chain uses TRBV2 and TRBJ2-6, with D perhaps assigned TRBD1 or TRBD2 (6 bases each). The sample was CD4+ or CD8+ T cells sorted from blood, taken in a trial of the OX40 agonist ivuxolimab. This CDR3 reads CASSAQSQGLRAGANVLTF. The CDR3 nucleotides read TGTGCCAGCAGTGCCCAATCACAGGGACTCCGCGCCGGGGCCAACGTCCTGACTTTC.